Detailed here is one TCR beta chain. The antigen it recognizes is unknown. Qualities for individual bases were not recorded, and no much larger clone is one base off. The data belong to a study of T cell changes during pregnancy in multiple sclerosis (dated by TCRdb to about 2019). Some background on the complete study: The study examined how the T cell repertoire changed over the course of pregnancy in women with multiple sclerosis.

Receptors were amplified or captured by the immunoSEQ multiplex PCR assay. Imported from immuneACCESS, the table was reduced by TCRdb to in-frame sequences with V and J called. These copies leave out some clones; in studies compared against another copy, an unresolved V gene accounts for under half, and the cause of the remainder is not known. The sample table shows 90,000 to 100,000 clones, and about 93% are seen once. The ten largest clones capture 4.3% of the sample. The origin of this receptor is a female donor with multiple sclerosis, enrolled in a pregnancy study. Sequencing was performed on peripheral blood, taken in the first trimester of pregnancy.

The CDR3 loop reads CASRPRRHKSSGNTIYF. The DNA reads TGTGCCAGTCGTCCACGTCGACACAAGAGCTCTGGAAACACCATATATTTT. The chain is made from TRBV2 and TRBJ1-3, with the identity of the D gene unclear. In the germline V gene, CDR1 corresponds to SNHLY and CDR2 to FYNNEI. The CDR3 holds 17 amino acids from the cysteine to the phenylalanine. Kept here is only the CDR3 DNA, which spans 51 bases and is read in frame from base 1. V is reduced by 9 bases and J by 0 bases, leaving a spacing of 21 bases between them.